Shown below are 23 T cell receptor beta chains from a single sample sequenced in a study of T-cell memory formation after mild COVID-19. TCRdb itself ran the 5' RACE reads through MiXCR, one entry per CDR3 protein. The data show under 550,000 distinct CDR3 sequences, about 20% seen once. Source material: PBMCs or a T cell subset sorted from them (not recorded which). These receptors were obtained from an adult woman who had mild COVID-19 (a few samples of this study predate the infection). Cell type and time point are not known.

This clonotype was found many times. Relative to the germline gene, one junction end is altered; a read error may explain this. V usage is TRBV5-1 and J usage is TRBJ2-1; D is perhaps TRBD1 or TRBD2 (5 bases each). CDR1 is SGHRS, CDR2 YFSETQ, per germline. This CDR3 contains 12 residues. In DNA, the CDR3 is TGTGCCAGCAGTTTATGGGGGAATGAGCAGTTCTTC. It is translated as CASSLWGNEQFF.

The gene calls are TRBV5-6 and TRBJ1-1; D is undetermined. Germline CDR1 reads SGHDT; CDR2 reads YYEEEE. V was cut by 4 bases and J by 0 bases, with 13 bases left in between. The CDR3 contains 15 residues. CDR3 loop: CASSVGRFMNTEAFF. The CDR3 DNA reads TGTGCCAGCAGCGTCGGACGGTTTATGAACACTGAAGCTTTCTTT.

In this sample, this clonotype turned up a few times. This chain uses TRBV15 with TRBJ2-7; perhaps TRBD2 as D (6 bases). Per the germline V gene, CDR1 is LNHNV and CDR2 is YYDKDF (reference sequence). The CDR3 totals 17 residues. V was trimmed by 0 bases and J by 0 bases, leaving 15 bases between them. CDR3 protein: CATSREAAAGSSYEQYF. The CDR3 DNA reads TGTGCCACCAGCAGAGAGGCGGCGGCGGGGAGCTCCTACGAGCAGTACTTC.

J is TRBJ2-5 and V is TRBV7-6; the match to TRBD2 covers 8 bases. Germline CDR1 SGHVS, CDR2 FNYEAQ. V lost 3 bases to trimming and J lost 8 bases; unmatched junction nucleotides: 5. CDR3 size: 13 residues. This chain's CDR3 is CASSFSGGVTQYF. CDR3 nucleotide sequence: TGTGCCAGCAGCTTTTCGGGAGGGGTAACCCAGTACTTC.

The CDR3 reads CASSYRGPTDTQYF. As DNA, the CDR3 is TGTGCCAGCAGTTACAGGGGGCCTACAGATACGCAGTATTTT. V and J are TRBV6-5 and TRBJ2-3; 7 bases fit TRBD1. V shed 2 bases, J shed 3 bases, and the junction held 2 bases outside the gene matches. The CDR3 runs 14 residues. Germline CDR1 is MNHEY and CDR2 is SVGAGI.

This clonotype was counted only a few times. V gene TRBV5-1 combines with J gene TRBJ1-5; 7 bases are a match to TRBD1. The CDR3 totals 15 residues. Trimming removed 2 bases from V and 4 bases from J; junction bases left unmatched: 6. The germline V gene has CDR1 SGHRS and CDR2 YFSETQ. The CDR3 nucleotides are TGCGCCAGCAGCTTAACACCGACAGGGAATCAGCCCCAGCATTTT. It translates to CASSLTPTGNQPQHF.

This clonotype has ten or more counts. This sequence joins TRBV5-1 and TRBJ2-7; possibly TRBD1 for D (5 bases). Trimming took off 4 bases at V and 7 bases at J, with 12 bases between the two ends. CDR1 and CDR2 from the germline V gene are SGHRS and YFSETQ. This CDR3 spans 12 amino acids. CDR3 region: CASSTRAGEQYF. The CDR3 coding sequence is TGCGCCAGCAGCACCAGGGCTGGGGAGCAGTACTTC.

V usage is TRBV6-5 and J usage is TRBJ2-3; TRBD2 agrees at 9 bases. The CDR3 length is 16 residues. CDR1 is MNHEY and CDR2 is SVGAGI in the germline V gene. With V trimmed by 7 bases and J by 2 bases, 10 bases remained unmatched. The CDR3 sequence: CASIPRASGDTDTQYF. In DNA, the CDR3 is TGTGCCAGCATCCCCAGGGCTAGCGGGGACACAGATACGCAGTATTTT.

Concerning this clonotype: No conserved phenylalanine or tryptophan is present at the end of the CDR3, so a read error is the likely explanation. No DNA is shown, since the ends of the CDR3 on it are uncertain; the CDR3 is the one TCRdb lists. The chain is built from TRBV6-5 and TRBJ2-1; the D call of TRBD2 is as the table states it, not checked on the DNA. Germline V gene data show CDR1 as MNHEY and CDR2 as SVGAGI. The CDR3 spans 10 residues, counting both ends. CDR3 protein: CASTVAGVVY.

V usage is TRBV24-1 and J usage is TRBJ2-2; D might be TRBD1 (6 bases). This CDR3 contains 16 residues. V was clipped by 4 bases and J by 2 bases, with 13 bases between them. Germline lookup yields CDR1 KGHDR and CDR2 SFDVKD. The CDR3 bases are TGTGCCACCAGTGAGGCCGGGACACTAAACACCGGGGAGCTGTTTTTT. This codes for CATSEAGTLNTGELFF.

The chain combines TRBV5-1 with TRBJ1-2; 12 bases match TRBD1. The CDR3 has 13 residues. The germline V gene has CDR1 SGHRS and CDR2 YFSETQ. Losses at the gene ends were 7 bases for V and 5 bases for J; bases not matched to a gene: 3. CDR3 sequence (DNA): TGCGCCAGCCGGGGACAGGGGGCTTATGGCTACACCTTC. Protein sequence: CASRGQGAYGYTF.

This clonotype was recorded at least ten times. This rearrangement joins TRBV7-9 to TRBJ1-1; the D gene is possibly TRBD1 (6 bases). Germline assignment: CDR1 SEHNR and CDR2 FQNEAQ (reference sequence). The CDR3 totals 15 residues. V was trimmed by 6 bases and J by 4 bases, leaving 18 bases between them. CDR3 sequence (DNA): TGTGCCAGCAGTTCCCTCTCAACAGGGAGCACTGAAGCTTTCTTT. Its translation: CASSSLSTGSTEAFF. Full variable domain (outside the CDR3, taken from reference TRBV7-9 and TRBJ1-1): DTGVSQNPRHKITKRGQNVTFRCDPISEHNRLYWYRQTLGQGPEFLTYFQNEAQLEKSRLLSDRFSAERPKGSFSTLEIQRTEQGDSAMYLCASSSLSTGSTEAFFGQGTRLTVV.

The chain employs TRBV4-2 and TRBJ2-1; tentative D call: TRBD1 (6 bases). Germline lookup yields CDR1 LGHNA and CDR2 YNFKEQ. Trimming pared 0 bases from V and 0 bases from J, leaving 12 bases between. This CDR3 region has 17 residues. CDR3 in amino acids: CASSQDKQGFSYNEQFF. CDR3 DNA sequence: TGTGCCAGCAGCCAAGATAAACAGGGCTTCTCCTACAATGAGCAGTTCTTC.

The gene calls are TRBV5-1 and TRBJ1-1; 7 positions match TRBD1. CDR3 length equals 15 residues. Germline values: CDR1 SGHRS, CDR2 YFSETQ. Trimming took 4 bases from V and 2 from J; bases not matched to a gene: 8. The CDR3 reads CASSGGTALNTEAFF. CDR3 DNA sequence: TGCGCCAGCAGCGGCGGGACAGCTCTAAACACTGAAGCTTTCTTT.

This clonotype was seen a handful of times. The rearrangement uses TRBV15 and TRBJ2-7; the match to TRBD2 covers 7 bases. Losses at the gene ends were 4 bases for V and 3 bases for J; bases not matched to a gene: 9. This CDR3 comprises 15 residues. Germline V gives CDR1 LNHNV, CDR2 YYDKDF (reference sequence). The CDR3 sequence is CATSIASGENYEQYF. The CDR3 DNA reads TGTGCCACCAGCATCGCCAGCGGGGAGAACTACGAGCAGTACTTC.

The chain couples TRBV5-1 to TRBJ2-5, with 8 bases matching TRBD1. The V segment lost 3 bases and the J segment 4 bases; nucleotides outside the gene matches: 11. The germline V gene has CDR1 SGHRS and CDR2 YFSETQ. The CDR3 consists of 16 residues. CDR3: CASSSAPAGGLETQYF. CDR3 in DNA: TGCGCCAGCAGCTCCGCCCCGGCAGGGGGCTTAGAGACCCAGTACTTC.

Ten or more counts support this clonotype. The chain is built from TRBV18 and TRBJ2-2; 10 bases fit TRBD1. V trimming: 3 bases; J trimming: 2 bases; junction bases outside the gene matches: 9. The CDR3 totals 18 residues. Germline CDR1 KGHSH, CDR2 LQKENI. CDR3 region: CASSPPGTGVTNTGELFF. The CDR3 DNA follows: TGTGCCAGCTCACCTCCCGGGACAGGGGTCACAAACACCGGGGAGCTGTTTTTT.

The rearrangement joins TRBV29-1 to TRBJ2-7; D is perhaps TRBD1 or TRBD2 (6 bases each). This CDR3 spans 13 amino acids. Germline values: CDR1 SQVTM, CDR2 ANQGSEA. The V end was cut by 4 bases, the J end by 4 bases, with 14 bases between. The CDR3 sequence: CSVGGAKGYEQYF. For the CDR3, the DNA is TGCAGCGTTGGGGGGGCGAAGGGTTACGAGCAGTACTTC.

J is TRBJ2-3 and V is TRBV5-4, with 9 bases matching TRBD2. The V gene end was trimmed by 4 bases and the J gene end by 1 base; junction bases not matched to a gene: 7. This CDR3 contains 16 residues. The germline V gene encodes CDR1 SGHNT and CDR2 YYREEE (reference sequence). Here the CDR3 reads CASSVFLAGRTDTQYF. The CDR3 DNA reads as TGTGCCAGCAGCGTATTTCTAGCGGGGCGCACAGATACGCAGTATTTT.

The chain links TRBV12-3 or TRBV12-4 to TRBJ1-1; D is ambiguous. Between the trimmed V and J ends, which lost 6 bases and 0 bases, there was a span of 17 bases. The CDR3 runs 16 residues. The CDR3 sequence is CASSPLGTTMNTEAFF. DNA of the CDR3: TGTGCCAGCAGCCCTTTAGGTACAACTATGAACACTGAAGCTTTCTTT.

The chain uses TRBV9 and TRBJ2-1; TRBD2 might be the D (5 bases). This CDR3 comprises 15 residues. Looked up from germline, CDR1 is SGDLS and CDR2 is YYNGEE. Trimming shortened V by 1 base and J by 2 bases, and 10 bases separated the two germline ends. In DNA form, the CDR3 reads TGTGCCAGCAGCGTAAACGGGGATACCTACAATGAGCAGTTCTTC. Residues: CASSVNGDTYNEQFF.

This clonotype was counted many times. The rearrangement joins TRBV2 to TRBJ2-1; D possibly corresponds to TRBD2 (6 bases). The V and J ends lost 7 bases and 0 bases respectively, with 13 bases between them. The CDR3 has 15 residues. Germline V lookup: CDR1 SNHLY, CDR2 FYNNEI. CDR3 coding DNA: TGTGCCAGCAATTGGGGAGGAAGCTCCTACAATGAGCAGTTCTTC. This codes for CASNWGGSSYNEQFF.

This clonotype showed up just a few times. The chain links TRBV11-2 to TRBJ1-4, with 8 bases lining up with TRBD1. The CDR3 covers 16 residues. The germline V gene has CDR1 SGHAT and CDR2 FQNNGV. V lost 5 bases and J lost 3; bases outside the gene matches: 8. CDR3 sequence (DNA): TGTGCCAGCAGCACCTCGGACAGGGCCCCTAATGAAAAACTGTTTTTT. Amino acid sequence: CASSTSDRAPNEKLFF. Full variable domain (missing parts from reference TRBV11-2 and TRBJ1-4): EAGVAQSPRYKIIEKRQSVAFWCNPISGHATLYWYQQILGQGPKLLIQFQNNGVVDDSQLPKDRFSAERLKGVDSTLKIQPAKLEDSAVYLCASSTSDRAPNEKLFFGSGTQLSVL.